Below, 29 T cell receptor beta chains from the same sample are listed, as sequenced in a study of shared clonotypes between healthy human individuals. Profiling relied on immunoSEQ multiplex PCR, and the TCRdb table lists in-frame clones only, not all of them. The data contain under 600,000 clones, roughly four fifths of them singletons. Sequenced: PBMCs. These receptors were collected from a woman aged 40 to 49 in good health. Some clones in this sample may be carry-over from other donors' samples.

V gene TRBV5-4 combines with J gene TRBJ2-2; D remains ambiguous. The germline V gene has CDR1 SGHNT and CDR2 YYREEE (reference sequence). CDR3 length: 14 amino acids. V lost 0 bases, J lost 4 bases, and 7 bases lay in between. CDR3 loop: CASSLALGTGELFF. In nucleotides, the CDR3 is TGTGCCAGCAGCTTGGCCCTTGGCACCGGGGAGCTGTTTTTT.

The chain couples TRBV28 to TRBJ1-5; possibly TRBD1 for D (6 bases). Trimming removed 5 bases at V and 5 bases at J, with 13 bases between. This CDR3 is 14 amino acids long. Germline CDR1 is MDHEN and CDR2 is SYDVKM. The CDR3 DNA reads TGTGCCAGCAGTCCTGGAGGGGGGGATCAGCCCCAGCATTTT. It codes for CASSPGGGDQPQHF.

The genes are TRBV23-1 and TRBJ1-5; 10 positions match TRBD1. TRBV23-1 belongs to the ORF category, with a function that is uncertain. The trim removed 0 bases at V and 7 bases at J, leaving 6 bases unmatched. This CDR3 has 16 amino acids. This CDR3 reads CASSQSRQGARQPQHF. Here the CDR3 DNA reads TGCGCCAGCAGTCAATCCCGACAGGGGGCCAGGCAGCCCCAGCATTTT.

This clone occurred a few times. This sequence joins TRBV5-4 and TRBJ1-1; 8 positions agree with TRBD1. CDR3 length: 14 amino acids. The junction had 9 bases not matched to a gene; V was cut back by 4 bases and J by 7 bases. Germline V gives CDR1 SGHNT, CDR2 YYREEE (reference sequence). The DNA of the CDR3 is TGTGCCAGCAGCCCATCAAACAGGGGGTTTGAAGCTTTCTTT. It is translated as CASSPSNRGFEAFF.

The chain employs TRBV28 and TRBJ1-4; 11 nucleotides agree with TRBD1. Unmatched junction bases numbered 18, after V lost 6 bases and J lost 3 bases. There are 20 residues in the CDR3. From germline, CDR1 is MDHEN and CDR2 SYDVKM. The CDR3 sequence is CASSLTGTGGFWYPNEKLFF. The CDR3 DNA is TGTGCCAGCAGCCTCACGGGGACAGGGGGGTTTTGGTATCCTAATGAAAAACTGTTTTTT.

This clone was found a few times. The rearrangement links TRBV7-9 to TRBJ2-1; 8 positions agree with TRBD1. With 1 base clipped from V and 4 bases from J, the junction kept 12 bases outside the gene matches. The CDR3 length is 18 residues. The germline V gene has CDR1 SEHNR and CDR2 FQNEAQ (reference sequence). CDR3 sequence: CASSLEMLQGAVYNEQFF. Written as DNA, the CDR3 is TGTGCCAGCAGCTTAGAAATGTTGCAGGGGGCGGTTTACAATGAGCAGTTCTTC.

The rearrangement joins TRBV10-3 to TRBJ2-1; no clear D gene. V was shortened by 1 base and J by 0 bases, with 10 bases between the two germline ends. Germline-derived CDR1 and CDR2 are ENHRY and SYGVKD. The CDR3 length is 16 residues. CDR3 coding DNA: TGTGCCATCAGTGAGTTGTCCTCTAGCTCCTACAATGAGCAGTTCTTC. This sequence encodes CAISELSSSSYNEQFF.

As to this clone: The sample carries other DNA sequences with the same CDR3. The chain employs TRBV28 and TRBJ1-1; unclear D gene. The V gene's germline CDR1 is MDHEN and CDR2 SYDVKM. The CDR3 is made up of 14 amino acids. Between the trimmed V and J ends, which lost 6 bases and 0 bases, there was a span of 11 bases. CDR3 loop: CASSPGGMNTEAFF. CDR3 in DNA: TGTGCCAGCAGCCCCGGTGGGATGAACACTGAAGCTTTCTTT. The full variable domain, its missing parts supplied by reference TRBV28 and TRBJ1-1, is DVKVTQSSRYLVKRTGEKVFLECVQDMDHENMFWYRQDPGLGLRLIYFSYDVKMKEKGDIPEGYSVSREKKERFSLILESASTNQTSMYLCASSPGGMNTEAFFGQGTRLTVV.

The V call is TRBV2, the J call TRBJ2-1, with 7 bases identical to TRBD1. CDR3 length: 16 amino acids. Per germline, CDR1 SNHLY and CDR2 FYNNEI. V dropped 3 bases and J dropped 5; count of bases not matched to a gene: 10. CDR3: CASSDMGRGSHNEQFF. The CDR3 DNA sequence: TGTGCCAGCAGTGATATGGGCAGGGGGTCCCACAATGAGCAGTTCTTC.

Turning to this clone: Other DNA sequences within the sample encode an identical CDR3. This chain uses TRBV5-1 with TRBJ2-5; possibly TRBD1 for D (6 bases). Between the trimmed V and J ends, which lost 2 bases and 4 bases, there was a span of 9 bases. In germline, CDR1 is SGHRS, CDR2 YFSETQ. The CDR3 runs 13 residues. The DNA of the CDR3 is TGCGCCAGCAGCTTAGGGGGACCAGAGACCCAGTACTTC. The encoded protein is CASSLGGPETQYF.

The chain carries TRBV27 and TRBJ2-7, with D unresolved. V lost 2 bases and J lost 7, with 12 bases in between. This CDR3 comprises 13 residues. From germline, CDR1 is MNHEY and CDR2 SMNVEV (reference sequence). The CDR3 here is CASSLKSMGEQYF. CDR3 sequence (DNA): TGTGCCAGCAGTTTAAAATCAATGGGGGAGCAGTACTTC.

The chain recombines TRBV10-1 with TRBJ1-2; maybe TRBD1 (5 bases). From germline, CDR1 is WNHNN and CDR2 SYGVQD (reference sequence). The CDR3 is 13 amino acids. The germline V and J ends were trimmed by 5 bases and 4 bases, with 11 bases remaining between them. The CDR3 sequence: CASSPSGLYGYTF. The CDR3 DNA reads TGCGCCAGCAGTCCCTCAGGGCTCTATGGCTACACCTTC.

This clone was recorded only once. V usage is TRBV18 and J usage is TRBJ2-7; 9 nucleotides agree with TRBD2. The V segment lost 2 bases and the J segment 4 bases; nucleotides outside the gene matches: 6. Per germline, CDR1 KGHSH and CDR2 LQKENI. The CDR3 has 15 amino acids. CDR3 DNA sequence: TGTGCCAGCTCACCAAGTAGCGGGAGTTTTTACGAGCAGTACTTC. The encoded protein is CASSPSSGSFYEQYF.

The gene calls are TRBV6-6 and TRBJ2-2; 7 bases are shared with TRBD1. J was trimmed by 0 bases and V by 6 bases; bases with no gene match: 4. The CDR3 is made up of 15 amino acids. The germline CDR1 and CDR2 sequences are MNHNY and SVGAGI (reference sequence). In DNA form, the CDR3 reads TGTGCCAGCAGGCCCGGGACAGCGAACACCGGGGAGCTGTTTTTT. It encodes CASRPGTANTGELFF.

The V and J genes are TRBV6-1 and TRBJ2-3; no firm D call. CDR1 and CDR2 (germline): MNHNS, SASEGT. Trimming stripped 9 bases from V and 0 bases from J, with 16 bases between. The CDR3 loop spans 15 amino acids. In DNA form, the CDR3 reads TGTGCCAGTGCCCCCTACATGGCCAGCACAGATACGCAGTATTTT. The encoded protein is CASAPYMASTDTQYF.

The CDR3 region is CASKMGRVGPTDTQYF. The DNA of the CDR3 is TGTGCCAGTAAAATGGGTCGAGTGGGCCCCACAGATACGCAGTATTTT. The rearrangement links TRBV19 to TRBJ2-3; D ambiguous. The CDR3 is 16 residues long. Looked up from germline, CDR1 is LNHDA and CDR2 is SQIVND (reference sequence). V dropped 7 bases and J dropped 2 bases, with 19 bases sitting between them.

This chain connects TRBV15 to TRBJ2-5, with D uncertain. V lost 1 base and J lost 1, with 13 bases in between. This CDR3 comprises 16 residues. Germline lookup yields CDR1 LNHNV and CDR2 YYDKDF (reference sequence). CDR3 sequence reads: CATSRGLLILQETQYF. The CDR3 coding sequence is TGTGCCACCAGCAGAGGACTCCTGATCCTCCAAGAGACCCAGTACTTC.

The rearrangement links TRBV10-3 to TRBJ1-4; D remains unclear. The CDR3 loop spans 15 amino acids. V gave up 0 bases and J gave up 7 bases, with 12 bases separating them. The germline V gene encodes CDR1 ENHRY and CDR2 SYGVKD. This CDR3 reads CAISESRELAEKLFF. As DNA, the CDR3 is TGTGCCATCAGTGAGTCTCGGGAGCTTGCTGAAAAACTGTTTTTT.

The rearrangement joins TRBV7-3 to TRBJ2-2; no clear D gene. Germline CDR1 reads SGHTA; CDR2 reads FQGTGA. Deletions cut 5 bases from V and 0 bases from J, with 10 bases between. This CDR3 is built from 15 residues. CDR3 loop: CASSRTATNTGELFF. As DNA, the CDR3 is TGTGCCAGCAGCCGAACGGCAACGAACACCGGGGAGCTGTTTTTT. The full variable domain, its missing parts supplied by reference TRBV7-3 and TRBJ2-2, is GAGVSQTPSNKVTEKGKYVELRCDPISGHTALYWYRQSLGQGPEFLIYFQGTGAADDSGLPNDRFFAVRPEGSVSTLKIQRTERGDSAVYLCASSRTATNTGELFFGEGSRLTVL.

The CDR3 DNA reads TGTGCCAGCAGCCCTTCTTGGCCTAGCGGGAACAATGAGCAGTTCTTC. Amino acids: CASSPSWPSGNNEQFF. The chain links TRBV7-9 to TRBJ2-1; TRBD2 matches at 9 bases. V lost 5 bases and J lost 5; bases outside the gene matches: 10. Germline V gene data show CDR1 as SEHNR and CDR2 as FQNEAQ (reference sequence). This CDR3 contains 16 residues.

The chain couples TRBV30 to TRBJ2-1; TRBD2 matches 10 bases. Losses at the gene ends were 1 base for V and 4 bases for J; bases not matched to a gene: 4. This CDR3 contains 15 residues. CDR1 is GTSNPN, CDR2 SVGIG, per germline (reference sequence). The CDR3 protein is CAWSEGTSAYNEQFF. The DNA for the CDR3 is TGTGCCTGGAGTGAGGGGACTAGCGCATACAATGAGCAGTTCTTC. The whole variable domain, remainder taken from reference TRBV30 and TRBJ2-1, is SQTIHQWPATLVQPVGSPLSLECTVEGTSNPNLYWYRQAAGRGLQLLFYSVGIGQISSEVPQNLSASRPQDRQFILSSKKLLLSDSGFYLCAWSEGTSAYNEQFFGPGTRLTVL.

Comments on this clone: With a far larger clone one base away, a read error is the likely cause. V and J are TRBV11-2 and TRBJ1-1, with TRBD1 matching 12 bases. Germline lookup yields CDR1 SGHAT and CDR2 FQNNGV. CDR3 size: 13 residues. CDR3 loop: CASSPGQGAGALF. In DNA, the CDR3 is TGTGCCAGCAGCCCGGGACAGGGGGCTGGAGCTCTCTTT.

The chain carries TRBV12-5 and TRBJ2-1; perhaps TRBD1 as D (6 bases). V dropped 4 bases and J dropped 6 bases, with 10 bases sitting between them. The CDR3 is made up of 13 amino acids. The germline CDR1 and CDR2 sequences are LGHNT and FRNRAP. The chain's CDR3 is CASGWGQANEQFF. CDR3 DNA: TGTGCTAGTGGTTGGGGGCAGGCCAATGAGCAGTTCTTC.

This clone was counted once. This may arise from a read error, as a much more abundant clone is one base away. This chain joins TRBV7-2 and TRBJ1-2, with D tentatively TRBD1 (5 bases). The CDR3 covers 16 residues. Germline V lookup: CDR1 SGHTA, CDR2 FQGNSA. The CDR3 region is CAGSLAGGVANYGYTF. The CDR3 nucleotides read TGTGCCGGCAGCTTAGCGGGGGGGGTAGCTAACTATGGCTACACCTTC. Complete variable domain (other parts from reference TRBV7-2 and TRBJ1-2): GAGVSQSPSNKVTEKGKDVELRCDPISGHTALYWYRQSLGQGLEFLIYFQGNSAPDKSGLPSDRFSAERTGGSVSTLTIQRTQQEDSAVYLCAGSLAGGVANYGYTFGSGTRLTVV.

J is TRBJ1-2 and V is TRBV6-5; 8 nucleotides line up with TRBD1. J lost 7 bases, V lost 6 bases, and 7 bases had no gene match. The CDR3 is 13 residues long. Germline CDR1 is MNHEY and CDR2 is SVGAGI. CDR3 residues: CASSKDREFGYTF. The CDR3 DNA sequence: TGTGCCAGCAGCAAGGACAGGGAGTTTGGCTACACCTTC.

This sequence joins TRBV19 and TRBJ1-1; 7 nucleotides agree with TRBD1. Germline values: CDR1 LNHDA, CDR2 SQIVND (reference sequence). Losses at the gene ends were 5 bases for V and 3 bases for J; bases not matched to a gene: 9. CDR3 length: 15 residues. The CDR3, as DNA: TGTGCCAGTAGTTCGGGCAGGGGGTTTTACACTGAAGCTTTCTTT. Encoded protein: CASSSGRGFYTEAFF. The full variable domain, in which reference TRBV19 and TRBJ1-1 provide the parts outside the CDR3, is DGGITQSPKYLFRKEGQNVTLSCEQNLNHDAMYWYRQDPGQGLRLIYYSQIVNDFQKGDIAEGYSVSREKKESFPLTVTSAQKNPTAFYLCASSSGRGFYTEAFFGQGTRLTVV.

The chain carries TRBV28 and TRBJ2-7, with 7 bases that match TRBD2. This CDR3 comprises 18 residues. V lost 1 base, J lost 1 base, and 13 bases stayed unmatched. The germline V gene has CDR1 MDHEN and CDR2 SYDVKM. CDR3 region: CASSLSPRHASGSYEQYF. In nucleotides, the CDR3 is TGTGCCAGCAGTTTATCGCCTCGACACGCTAGCGGATCCTACGAGCAGTACTTC. Full variable domain (rest looked up from reference TRBV28 and TRBJ2-7): DVKVTQSSRYLVKRTGEKVFLECVQDMDHENMFWYRQDPGLGLRLIYFSYDVKMKEKGDIPEGYSVSREKKERFSLILESASTNQTSMYLCASSLSPRHASGSYEQYFGPGTRLTVT.

V gene TRBV4-2 combines with J gene TRBJ2-3; 7 nucleotides align to TRBD1. Trimming took 3 bases from V and 2 from J; bases not matched to a gene: 5. This CDR3 comprises 15 residues. Germline CDR1 LGHNA, CDR2 YNFKEQ. CDR3 residues: CASSHRQGNTDTQYF. CDR3 nucleotides: TGTGCCAGCAGCCACCGACAGGGTAACACAGATACGCAGTATTTT.

The J gene is TRBJ1-3, the V gene TRBV7-9; D perhaps matches TRBD1 (5 bases). This CDR3 has 14 residues. In germline, CDR1 is SEHNR, CDR2 FQNEAQ (reference sequence). V lost 4 bases and J 3 bases, leaving 10 bases between the germline ends. DNA of the CDR3: TGTGCCAGCAGCTCACAGGAGGATGGAAACACCATATATTTT. Amino acid sequence: CASSSQEDGNTIYF.